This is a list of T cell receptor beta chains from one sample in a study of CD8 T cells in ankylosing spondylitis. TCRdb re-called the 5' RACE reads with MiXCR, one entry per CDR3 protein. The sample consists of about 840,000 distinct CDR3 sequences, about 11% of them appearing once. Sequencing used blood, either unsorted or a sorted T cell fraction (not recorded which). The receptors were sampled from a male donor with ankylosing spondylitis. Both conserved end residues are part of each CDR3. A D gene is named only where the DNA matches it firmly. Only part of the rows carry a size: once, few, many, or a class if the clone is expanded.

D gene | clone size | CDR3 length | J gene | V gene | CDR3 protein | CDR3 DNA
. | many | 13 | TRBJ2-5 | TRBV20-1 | CSARDRNRETQYF | TGCAGTGCTAGAGACCGGAACCGTGAGACCCAGTACTTC
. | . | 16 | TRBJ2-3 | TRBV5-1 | CASSLWGGPDTDTQYF | TGCGCCAGCAGCTTGTGGGGGGGGCCTGACACAGATACGCAGTATTTT
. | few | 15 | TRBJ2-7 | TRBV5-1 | CASRSPGASSYEQYF | TGCGCCAGCAGATCCCCAGGGGCGAGCTCCTACGAGCAGTACTTC
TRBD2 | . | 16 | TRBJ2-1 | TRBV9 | CASSAVGTSGYNEQFF | TGTGCCAGCAGCGCAGTAGGGACTAGCGGCTACAATGAGCAGTTCTTC
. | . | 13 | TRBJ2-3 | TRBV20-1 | CSAPQSGTDTQYF | TGCAGTGCCCCCCAGAGCGGCACAGATACGCAGTATTTT
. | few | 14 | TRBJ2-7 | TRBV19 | CASSTPGHSYEQYF | TGTGCCAGTAGTACTCCGGGACATTCCTACGAGCAGTACTTC
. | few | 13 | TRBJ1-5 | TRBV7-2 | CASSKGPHQPQHF | TGTGCCAGCAGCAAGGGCCCCCATCAGCCCCAGCATTTT
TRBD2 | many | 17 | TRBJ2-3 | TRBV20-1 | CSAVTPSGRGGTDTQYF | TGCAGTGCAGTAACCCCTAGCGGGAGGGGAGGCACAGATACGCAGTATTTT
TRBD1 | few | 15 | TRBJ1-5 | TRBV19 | CASSSGTVVYQPQHF | TGTGCCAGTAGTTCCGGGACAGTGGTTTATCAGCCCCAGCATTTT
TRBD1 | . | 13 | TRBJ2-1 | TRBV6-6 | CASSYTGENEQFF | TGTGCCAGCAGTTACACAGGGGAGAATGAGCAGTTCTTC
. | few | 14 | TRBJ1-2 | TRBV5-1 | CASSKDSTNYGYTF | TGCGCCAGCAGCAAGGACAGTACCAACTATGGCTACACCTTC
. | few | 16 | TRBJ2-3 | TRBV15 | CATSRDYTTKRDTQYF | TGTGCCACCAGCAGAGATTACACAACCAAGAGGGATACGCAGTATTTT
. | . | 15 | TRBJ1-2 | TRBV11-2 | CASSFWPPVAYGYTF | TGTGCCAGCAGCTTCTGGCCCCCCGTAGCATATGGCTACACCTTC
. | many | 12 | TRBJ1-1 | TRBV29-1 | CSVEGLRVEAFF | TGCAGCGTTGAGGGTCTGAGGGTTGAAGCTTTCTTT